This is a list of T cell receptor beta chains from one sample in a study of T cells after yellow fever vaccination. TCRdb reanalysed the 5' RACE reads using MiXCR and keeps one entry per CDR3 protein. The sample comprises hundreds of thousands of distinct CDR3 sequences, over 9% of which are singletons, and 14% to 15% rests with the top ten. The specimen comprised PBMCs, sampled on the day of the yellow fever booster vaccination. The receptors here all came from a young man who received the YFV17D yellow fever vaccine. The CDR3 runs from the conserved cysteine through the conserved F or W. A D gene is named only where the DNA matches it firmly. Clone size, where shown, is once, few, many, or a class for clones that have expanded.

d_call	v_call	j_call	clone_size	cdr3_aa	cdr3_nt
-	TRBV3-1	TRBJ2-1	many	CASSDIYNEQFF	TGTGCCAGCAGTGACATATACAATGAGCAGTTCTTC
TRBD1	TRBV4-2	TRBJ1-1	few	CASSLWTGGTEAFF	TGTGCCAGCAGCCTTTGGACAGGGGGCACTGAAGCTTTCTTT
-	TRBV9	TRBJ2-7	-	CASSVAAESYEQYF	TGTGCCAGCAGCGTAGCGGCAGAATCCTACGAGCAGTACTTC
-	TRBV12-3/TRBV12-4	TRBJ2-5	-	CASSLGPKRQETQYF	TGTGCCAGCAGTTTAGGGCCTAAACGGCAAGAGACCCAGTACTTC
TRBD1	TRBV19	TRBJ2-1	-	CATRDRGSNEQFF	TGTGCCACCAGGGACAGGGGATCGAATGAGCAGTTCTTC
-	TRBV27	TRBJ2-4	-	CASSFQGSKNIQYF	TGTGCCAGCAGTTTTCAGGGTTCCAAAAACATTCAGTACTTC
-	TRBV5-1	TRBJ1-2	-	CASSLQGSNVGYTF	TGCGCCAGCAGCCTACAGGGATCGAATGTTGGCTACACCTTC
TRBD1	TRBV7-2	TRBJ2-7	-	CASSLYLGQGYEQYF	TGTGCCAGCAGCCTATATCTAGGACAGGGCTACGAGCAGTACTTC
-	TRBV21-1	TRBJ2-4	-	CASSSSTAPIHF	TGTGCCAGCAGCAGTTCGACAGCGCCAATTCACTTC
-	TRBV6-5	TRBJ2-7	few	CASSYTAQGSYEQYF	TGTGCCAGCAGTTATACGGCACAAGGCTCCTACGAGCAGTACTTC
TRBD2	TRBV12-3/TRBV12-4	TRBJ2-5	few	CASSLGLAAGLQETQYF	TGTGCCAGCAGTTTGGGACTAGCGGCAGGTTTGCAGGAGACCCAGTACTTC
TRBD2	TRBV7-2	TRBJ2-1	-	CASSIGTSGIFYNEQFF	TGTGCCAGCAGCATTGGGACTAGCGGGATCTTCTACAATGAGCAGTTCTTC
-	TRBV7-6	TRBJ2-7	many	CASSSTGGEQYF	TGTGCCAGCAGTTCCACAGGAGGAGAGCAGTACTTC
TRBD2	TRBV12-3/TRBV12-4	TRBJ2-7	-	CASSSGLAGRYEQYF	TGTGCCAGCAGTTCGGGCCTAGCGGGACGCTACGAGCAGTACTTC
-	TRBV9	TRBJ2-1	-	CASSAHPSYNEQFF	TGTGCCAGCAGCGCCCACCCTTCCTACAATGAGCAGTTCTTC
-	TRBV29-1	TRBJ2-7	few	CSVEGAAEEQYF	TGCAGCGTTGAAGGAGCGGCGGAAGAGCAGTACTTC
-	TRBV20-1	TRBJ2-1	few	CSAPGYSGSYNEQFF	TGCAGTGCTCCCGGATATTCAGGGTCCTACAATGAGCAGTTCTTC
-	TRBV7-9	TRBJ2-5	-	CASSETGAGTQYF	TGTGCCAGCAGCGAGACTGGGGCCGGGACCCAGTACTTC
TRBD2	TRBV11-2	TRBJ2-3	-	CASSWGTSLNPDTQYF	TGTGCCAGCAGCTGGGGGACTAGTTTGAACCCAGATACGCAGTATTTT
-	TRBV5-1	TRBJ2-5	many	CASSGKETQYF	TGTGCCAGTAGCGGAAAAGAGACCCAGTACTTC
-	TRBV5-1	TRBJ2-7	-	CASSFEFHEQYF	TGCGCCAGCAGCTTTGAATTTCATGAGCAGTACTTC
TRBD1	TRBV5-4	TRBJ2-2	few	CASSKTGEGDTGELFF	TGTGCCAGCAGCAAGACAGGGGAAGGAGACACCGGGGAGCTGTTTTTT
TRBD1	TRBV23-1	TRBJ1-5	-	CASSQWDRGNQPQHF	TGCGCCAGCAGTCAATGGGACAGGGGGAATCAGCCCCAGCATTTT
TRBD2	TRBV5-6	TRBJ2-7	-	CASSRLRGRATDEQYF	TGTGCCAGCAGCCGCCTAAGAGGGAGGGCCACCGACGAGCAGTACTTC
-	TRBV7-2	TRBJ2-3	few	CASSWGRHTDTQYF	TGTGCCAGCAGTTGGGGCAGACACACAGATACGCAGTATTTT
-	TRBV25-1	TRBJ1-5	few	CASSVGKDQPQHF	TGTGCCAGCAGTGTGGGGAAGGATCAGCCCCAGCATTTT
TRBD2	TRBV7-2	TRBJ2-1	few	CASSSLAGYSYNEQFF	TGTGCCAGCAGCTCTTTAGCGGGTTACTCCTACAATGAGCAGTTCTTC
-	TRBV19	TRBJ1-1	-	CASSIGVSEAFF	TGTGCCAGTAGTATAGGGGTGTCTGAAGCTTTCTTT
-	TRBV9	TRBJ2-1	few	CASSVGLVDEQFF	TGTGCCAGCAGCGTAGGGCTAGTCGATGAGCAGTTCTTC
-	TRBV19	TRBJ2-2	few	CASSIRLAVGGGTGELFF	TGTGCCAGTAGTATCCGGCTAGCTGTCGGGGGAGGCACCGGGGAGCTGTTTTTT